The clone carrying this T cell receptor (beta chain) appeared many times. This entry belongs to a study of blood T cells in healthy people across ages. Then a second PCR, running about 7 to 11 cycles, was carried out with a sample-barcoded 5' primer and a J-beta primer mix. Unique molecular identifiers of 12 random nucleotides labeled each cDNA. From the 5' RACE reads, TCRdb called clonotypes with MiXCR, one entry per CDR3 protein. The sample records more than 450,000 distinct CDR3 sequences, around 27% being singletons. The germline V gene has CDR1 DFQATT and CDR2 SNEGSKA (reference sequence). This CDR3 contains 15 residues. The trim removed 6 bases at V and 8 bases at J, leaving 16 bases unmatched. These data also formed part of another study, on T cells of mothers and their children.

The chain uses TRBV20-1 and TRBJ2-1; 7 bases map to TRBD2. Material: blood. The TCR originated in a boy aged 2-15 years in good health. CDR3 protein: CSALSLVRESDEQFF. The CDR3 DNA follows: TGCAGTGCCCTTTCCCTAGTGCGGGAGTCCGATGAGCAGTTCTTC.